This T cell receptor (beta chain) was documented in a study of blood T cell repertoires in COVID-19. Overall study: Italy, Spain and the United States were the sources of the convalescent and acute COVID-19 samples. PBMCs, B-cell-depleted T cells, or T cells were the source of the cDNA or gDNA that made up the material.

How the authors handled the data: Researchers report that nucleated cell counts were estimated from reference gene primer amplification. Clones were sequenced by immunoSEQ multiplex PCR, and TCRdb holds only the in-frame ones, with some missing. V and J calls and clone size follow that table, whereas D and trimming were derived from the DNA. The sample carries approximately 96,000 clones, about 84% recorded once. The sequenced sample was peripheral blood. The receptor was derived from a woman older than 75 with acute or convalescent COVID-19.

The CDR3 DNA reads TGTGCCAGCAGCCCTGGGGGAGGGACACCCGGACAAGGGGAGCTGTTTTTT. It encodes CASSPGGGTPGQGELFF. This chain uses TRBV5-4 with TRBJ2-2, with TRBD2 as a possible D gene (7 bases). Trimming left V 4 bases short and J 8 bases short, with 24 bases between. Germline lookup yields CDR1 SGHNT and CDR2 YYREEE (reference sequence). The CDR3 is 17 residues long.